This T cell receptor beta chain was obtained from a study of blood T cells in healthy people across ages. The use of a sample-barcoded 5' primer and a J-beta primer mix characterized a second PCR of about 7 to 12 cycles. Template switching added a 12-random-nucleotide identifier to every cDNA molecule. In TCRdb, the 5' RACE reads were re-called with MiXCR into one record per CDR3 protein. The data show around 900,000 distinct CDR3 sequences, roughly 26% seen once. With 2 bases removed from V and 8 bases from J, the gap between germline ends came to 18 bases. The CDR3 spans 15 residues. Looked up from germline, CDR1 is LGHDT and CDR2 is YNNKEL (reference sequence). Isolating PBMCs gave at least 6 million of these cells per sample. Per individual sample, total RNA of at least 5 micrograms was extracted.

The sequencing input was blood. This receptor was identified in a woman of 80 years or more in good health. The V and J genes are TRBV3-1 and TRBJ1-2, with a possible D match to TRBD1 (5 bases). The CDR3 nucleotides read TGTGCCAGCAGCCAATCTGCTACAGGCTCTCAGGGCTACACCTTC. It specifies CASSQSATGSQGYTF.